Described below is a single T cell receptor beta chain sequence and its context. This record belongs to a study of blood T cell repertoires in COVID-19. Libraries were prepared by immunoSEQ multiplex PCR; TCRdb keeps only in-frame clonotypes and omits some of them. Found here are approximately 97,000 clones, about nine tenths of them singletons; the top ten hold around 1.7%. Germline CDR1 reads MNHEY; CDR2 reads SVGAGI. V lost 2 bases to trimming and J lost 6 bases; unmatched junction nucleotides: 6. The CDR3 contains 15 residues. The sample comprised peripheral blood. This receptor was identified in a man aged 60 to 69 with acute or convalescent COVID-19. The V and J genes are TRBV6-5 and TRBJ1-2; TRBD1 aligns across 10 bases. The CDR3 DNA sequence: TGTGCCAGCAGTTACCCCATGACAGGGGGCAATGGCTACACCTTC. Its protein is CASSYPMTGGNGYTF.